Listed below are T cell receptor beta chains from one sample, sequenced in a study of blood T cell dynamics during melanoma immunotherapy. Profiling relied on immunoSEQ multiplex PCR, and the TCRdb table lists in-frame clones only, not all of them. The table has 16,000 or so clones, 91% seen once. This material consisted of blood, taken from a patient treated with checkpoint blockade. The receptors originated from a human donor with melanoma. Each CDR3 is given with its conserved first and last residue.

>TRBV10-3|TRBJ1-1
CAISATGTDLNTEAFF
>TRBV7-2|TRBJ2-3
CASSYRPVGSTDTQYF
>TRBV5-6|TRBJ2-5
CASSPGQGRQETQYF
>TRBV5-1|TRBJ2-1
CASSTTGGDEQFF
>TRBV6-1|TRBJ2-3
CASSGAGGTDTQYF
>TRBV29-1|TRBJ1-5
CSVSGGQSNQPQHF
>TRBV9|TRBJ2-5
CASSVAGSVGETQYF
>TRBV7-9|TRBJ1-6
CASSLVREDSPLHF
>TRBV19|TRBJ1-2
CASSIIGTYGYTF
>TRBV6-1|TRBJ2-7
CASSEVGDGGLKQYF
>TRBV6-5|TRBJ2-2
CASSFSSPINTGELFF
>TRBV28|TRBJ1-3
CASRTPGNSGNTIYF
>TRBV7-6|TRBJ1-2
CASSLGEIYGYTF
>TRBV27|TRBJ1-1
CASSSQDRGYTEAFF
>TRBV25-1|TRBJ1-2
CASGANYGYTF
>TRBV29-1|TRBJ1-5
CSVRTGNNQPQHF
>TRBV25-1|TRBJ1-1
CASSRMGTGDTEAFF
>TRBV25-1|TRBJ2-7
CASSDNRGPYEQYF
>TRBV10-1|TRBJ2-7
CASSESRLATEQYF
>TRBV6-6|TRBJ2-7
CASSRTPSTAGYEQYF
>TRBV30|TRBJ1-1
CAWSGVPTEAFF
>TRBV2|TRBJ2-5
CASSEVRTTETQYF
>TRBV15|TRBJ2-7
CATSRGGRNYEQYF
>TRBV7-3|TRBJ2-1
CASSLASGGAFYNEQFF
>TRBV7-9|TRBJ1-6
CASSTGQHNSPLHF
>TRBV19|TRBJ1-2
CASSIDLWSPVSNYGYTF
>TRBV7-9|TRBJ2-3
CASSFLAALTDTQYF
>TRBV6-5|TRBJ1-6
CASTPGQLDSPLHF
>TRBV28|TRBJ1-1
CASSETKASFF
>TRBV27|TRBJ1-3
CASSLDGQGFSGNTIYF
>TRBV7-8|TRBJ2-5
CASSSPVPPETQYF
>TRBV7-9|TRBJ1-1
CASSLEAAATEAFF
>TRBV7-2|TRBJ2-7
CASSSGGGALSYEQYF
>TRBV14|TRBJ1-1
CASSQDRGRSEAFF
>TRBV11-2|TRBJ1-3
CASSLGVGRNSGNTIYF
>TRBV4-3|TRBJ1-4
CASSQRWGTREKLFF
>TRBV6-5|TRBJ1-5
CASSITGEGNQPQHF
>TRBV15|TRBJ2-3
CATGSGGPPDTQYF
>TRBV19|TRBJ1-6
CASSPGTEYNSPLHF
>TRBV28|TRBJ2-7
CASSPGLDYEQYF
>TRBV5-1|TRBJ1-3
CASSLTGYGPVTIYF
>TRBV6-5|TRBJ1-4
CASSPSRTTNEKLFF
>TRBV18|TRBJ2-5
CASSPIAGGRETQYF
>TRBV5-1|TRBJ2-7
CASSLAEGYEQYF
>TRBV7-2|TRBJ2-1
CASNRGTEYNEQFF
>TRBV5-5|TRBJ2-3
CASSFRAGGGSTDTQYF
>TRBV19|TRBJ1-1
CASSEDRGRVTEAFF
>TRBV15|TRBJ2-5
CATSRDLGRTQETQYF
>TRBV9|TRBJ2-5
CASSPGDSQETQYF
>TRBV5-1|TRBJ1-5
CASSLTDSTNQPQHF
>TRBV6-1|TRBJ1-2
CASSSRGQDYGYTF
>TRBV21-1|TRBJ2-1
CASSGTGEDNEQFF